This T cell receptor (beta chain) is from a study of untreated major depressive disorder. Overall study findings and caveats: CD4+ T cells from depressed patients used TRBV05-01 (Vbeta 5.1) more often than controls.

No major medical conditions, Axis I/II comorbidities, regular medication, or illicit drugs. Details on this clone: As yet, its antigen is unknown.

The method was immunoSEQ multiplex PCR; TCRdb's version includes in-frame clones alone and lacks a portion of them. The sample has approximately 13,000 clones; 80% to 95% are singletons. V lost 6 bases and J 2 bases, leaving 14 bases between the germline ends. The CDR3 contains 14 residues. Germline assignment: CDR1 MNHEY and CDR2 SVGAGI. The chain links TRBV6-5 to TRBJ2-7; D not certain. This TCR was sampled from a man between 25 and 39 years old with major depressive disorder. Sequencing was done on a sample of CD4+ T cells from PBMCs. CDR3: CASSPDIRPYEQYF. CDR3 DNA sequence: TGTGCCAGCAGCCCCGACATCCGCCCCTACGAGCAGTACTTC.